The T cell receptor (beta chain) under discussion was sequenced for a study of beta chain features in type 1 diabetes. Regarding the study as a whole: Type 1 diabetes patients had moderately but significantly shorter TCRB CDR3s in all four CD4+ subsets. PCR might favor shorter templates, equally in patients and controls.

The entirety of the isolated RNA underwent reverse transcription, so expressed TCRB transcripts were sequenced. Assay used: immunoSEQ multiplex PCR; TCRdb lists only in-frame clones, some missing. The sample lists 600,000 to 700,000 clones, 12% occurring once. A remark on this clone: The antigen is undetermined.

The CDR3 has 17 residues. Trimming left V 3 bases short and J 0 bases short, with 15 bases between. The gene calls are TRBV23-1 and TRBJ2-1, with D perhaps TRBD1 or TRBD2 (5 bases each). TRBV23-1 is labeled an ORF, and its function is uncertain. The clonotype comes from a man aged 30 to 39 with type 1 diabetes. Sequencing was carried out using naive CD4+ T cells from blood. DNA of the CDR3: TGCGCCAGCAGTCATTCTAATGCAGGGAGCTCCTACAATGAGCAGTTCTTC. It is translated as CASSHSNAGSSYNEQFF.